This T cell receptor (beta chain) is from a study of OX40 agonist ivuxolimab in advanced cancers. Generated by immunoSEQ multiplex PCR, the TCRdb table keeps only in-frame clones and is missing some. This table holds over 70,000 clones, approximately 91% found once. Trimming cost V 5 bases and J 1 base, with 11 bases left between them. Germline CDR1 SGHTA, CDR2 FQGTGA. The CDR3 covers 15 residues. The source material was CD4+ or CD8+ T cells sorted from blood, sampled in a trial of the OX40 agonist ivuxolimab. The chain recombines TRBV7-3 with TRBJ2-2, with D hard to call. The receptor was derived from an adult with an advanced solid tumor such as melanoma, head and neck, liver or kidney cancer. The CDR3 coding sequence is TGTGCCAGCAGCCCGCTTGGTGGGAACACCGGGGAGCTGTTTTTT. This sequence encodes CASSPLGGNTGELFF. The variable domain in full, completed from reference TRBV7-3 and TRBJ2-2, reads GAGVSQTPSNKVTEKGKYVELRCDPISGHTALYWYRQSLGQGPEFLIYFQGTGAADDSGLPNDRFFAVRPEGSVSTLKIQRTERGDSAVYLCASSPLGGNTGELFFGEGSRLTVL.